The 15 T cell receptor beta chains below were found in one sample sequenced in a study of blood T cell repertoires in COVID-19. Assay used: immunoSEQ multiplex PCR; TCRdb lists only in-frame clones, some missing. This sample yields some 240,000 clones, of which approximately 88% are seen a single time; roughly a tenth belongs to the top ten. Sequenced input: peripheral blood. These receptors all stem from a woman in her seventies with COVID-19, enrolled during active disease.

V and J are TRBV2 and TRBJ1-5; 8 bases map to TRBD1. The CDR3 has 14 residues. Germline CDR1 and CDR2: SNHLY and FYNNEI. Trimming at V came to 7 bases and at J to 5 bases, leaving 7 bases not matched to a gene. The CDR3 nucleotides are TGTGCCAGCACCCAGGACAGGGCGGATCAGCCCCAGCATTTT. Encoded protein: CASTQDRADQPQHF.

This rearrangement joins TRBV7-9 to TRBJ2-2; 7 nucleotides line up with TRBD1. The V segment lost 4 bases and the J segment 1 base; nucleotides outside the gene matches: 9. CDR3 length equals 17 residues. CDR1 is SEHNR and CDR2 is FQNEAQ in the germline V gene (reference sequence). The CDR3 DNA reads as TGTGCCAGCAGCTCAGACTTCTGGACAGGGAACACCGGGGAGCTGTTTTTT. Translated: CASSSDFWTGNTGELFF.

The chain recombines TRBV11-3 with TRBJ2-7; 10 bases align to TRBD1. Germline values: CDR1 SGHNT, CDR2 YENEEA. CDR3 length: 15 residues. Losses at the gene ends were 3 bases for V and 4 bases for J; bases not matched to a gene: 6. This chain's CDR3 is CASSFPTGGVYEQYF. The CDR3 DNA is TGTGCCAGCAGCTTCCCGACAGGGGGCGTATACGAGCAGTACTTC.

V and J are TRBV18 and TRBJ1-2; D call uncertain. The germline V gene encodes CDR1 KGHSH and CDR2 LQKENI. V was shortened by 1 base and J by 4 bases, with 10 bases between the two germline ends. The CDR3 runs to 14 residues. In DNA form, the CDR3 reads TGTGCCAGCTCACCACTTGCAGAAGTCTATGGCTACACCTTC. Its translation: CASSPLAEVYGYTF. Complete variable domain (other parts from reference TRBV18 and TRBJ1-2): NAGVMQNPRHLVRRRGQEARLRCSPMKGHSHVYWYRQLPEEGLKFMVYLQKENIIDESGMPKERFSAEFPKEGPSILRIQQVVRGDSAAYFCASSPLAEVYGYTFGSGTRLTVV.

V usage is TRBV4-1 and J usage is TRBJ2-4, with TRBD2 as a possible D gene (6 bases). CDR1 is MGHRA, CDR2 YSYEKL, per germline. This CDR3 has 18 amino acids. The germline V and J ends were trimmed by 3 bases and 1 base, with 19 bases remaining between them. The CDR3, as DNA: TGCGCCAGCAGCCAGGGAGTGGGGGTCCTAGCGGCCAAAAACATTCAGTACTTC. Translated: CASSQGVGVLAAKNIQYF.

This rearrangement joins TRBV4-1 to TRBJ2-3; TRBD1 matches at 7 bases. V lost 1 base and J lost 2; bases outside the gene matches: 9. The CDR3 spans 17 residues. CDR1 and CDR2 (germline): MGHRA, YSYEKL. CDR3 loop: CASSQGLPGQITDTQYF. CDR3 DNA sequence: TGCGCCAGCAGCCAAGGCCTCCCGGGACAGATCACAGATACGCAGTATTTT.

J is TRBJ2-7 and V is TRBV19; 7 nucleotides line up with TRBD1. CDR1 and CDR2 from the germline V gene are LNHDA and SQIVND (reference sequence). V lost 4 bases and J lost 5; bases outside the gene matches: 5. The CDR3 has 13 amino acids. In nucleotides, the CDR3 is TGTGCCAGTAGTACCCCAACAGGGGACGAGCAGTACTTC. Translating gives CASSTPTGDEQYF.

The genes are TRBV21-1 and TRBJ1-3; TRBD1, the D gene given by the table, was not confirmed from the DNA. TRBV21-1 is termed a pseudogene. This CDR3 contains 17 residues. CDR3 protein: CASSKVSVVQGGNTIYF. The CDR3, as DNA: TGTGCCAGCAGCAAAGTCTCGGTCGTACAGGGAGGAAACACCATATATTTT.

CDR3 bases: TGTGCCAGCAGCGTGCGTGTCGGACAGGGGATTATTCAGCCCCAGCATTTT. Amino acid sequence: CASSVRVGQGIIQPQHF. V gene TRBV4-2 combines with J gene TRBJ1-5; the match to TRBD1 covers 9 bases. Trimming removed 5 bases from V and 6 bases from J; junction bases left unmatched: 14. Germline loops: CDR1 LGHNA, CDR2 YNFKEQ. CDR3 length: 17 amino acids.

CDR3 sequence (DNA): TGTGCCAGCAGAACGACAGGGGGGCATCAGCCCCAGCATTTT. The encoded protein is CASRTTGGHQPQHF. J is TRBJ1-5 and V is TRBV6-5; 9 nucleotides align to TRBD1. V lost 6 bases, J lost 5 bases, and 5 bases stayed unmatched. The germline V gene encodes CDR1 MNHEY and CDR2 SVGAGI. This CDR3 has 14 amino acids.

In its sample, this clone was seen a few times. The chain recombines TRBV5-4 with TRBJ1-6; TRBD1 might be the D (5 bases). Between the trimmed V and J ends, which lost 4 bases and 8 bases, there was a span of 16 bases. The length of the CDR3 is 15 residues. Germline V gives CDR1 SGHNT, CDR2 YYREEE (reference sequence). The CDR3, as DNA: TGTGCCAGCAGCCTGCAGGTCAGGGTGGATTCACCCCTCCACTTT. Translated, it gives CASSLQVRVDSPLHF.

The chain carries TRBV3-1 (or the pseudogene TRBV3-2) and TRBJ2-7; 11 nucleotides line up with TRBD2. The V and J ends lost 4 bases and 5 bases, in that order; junction bases with no gene match: 4. The CDR3 length is 14 residues. Per the germline V gene, CDR1 is LGHDT and CDR2 is YNNKEL (reference sequence). The CDR3 here is CASSRRLAGNEQYF. CDR3 DNA: TGTGCCAGCAGCCGAAGACTAGCGGGGAACGAGCAGTACTTC.

V usage is TRBV11-3 and J usage is TRBJ2-2, with a tentative D call TRBD2 (6 bases). Looked up from germline, CDR1 is SGHNT and CDR2 is YENEEA. The CDR3 runs to 13 residues. The CDR3 spells CAAGGASTGELFF. In DNA form, the CDR3 reads TGTGCAGCAGGAGGGGCTAGCACCGGGGAGCTGTTTTTT.

This clone occurred once. The V call is TRBV5-1, the J call TRBJ1-1; D is unclear. Trimming left V 0 bases short and J 5 bases short, with 14 bases between. The CDR3 is 15 residues long. CDR1 and CDR2 from the germline V gene are SGHRS and YFSETQ. CDR3 DNA: TGCGCCAGCAGCTTGGGCCAAGACCTCGGGACTGAAGCTTTCTTT. Protein product: CASSLGQDLGTEAFF.

The J gene is TRBJ1-2, the V gene TRBV18; TRBD1 matches 7 bases. The CDR3 sequence is 14 residues long. The germline V gene has CDR1 KGHSH and CDR2 LQKENI. V gave up 6 bases and J gave up 3 bases; unmatched junction bases: 7. The CDR3 spells CASSPSRGYYGYTF. The CDR3, as DNA: TGTGCCAGCTCCCCTTCCAGGGGGTACTATGGCTACACCTTC.